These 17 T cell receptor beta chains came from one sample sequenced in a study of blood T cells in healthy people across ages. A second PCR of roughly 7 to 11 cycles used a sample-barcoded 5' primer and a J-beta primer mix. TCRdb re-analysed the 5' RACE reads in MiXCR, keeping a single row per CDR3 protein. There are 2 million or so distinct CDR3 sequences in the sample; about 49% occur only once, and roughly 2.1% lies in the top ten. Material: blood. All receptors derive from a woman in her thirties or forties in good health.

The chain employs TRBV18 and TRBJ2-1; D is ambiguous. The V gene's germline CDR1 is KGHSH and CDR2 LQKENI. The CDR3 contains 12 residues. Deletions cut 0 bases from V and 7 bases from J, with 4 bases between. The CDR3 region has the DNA TGTGCCAGCTCACCACCCTTTAATGAGCAGTTCTTC. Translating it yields CASSPPFNEQFF.

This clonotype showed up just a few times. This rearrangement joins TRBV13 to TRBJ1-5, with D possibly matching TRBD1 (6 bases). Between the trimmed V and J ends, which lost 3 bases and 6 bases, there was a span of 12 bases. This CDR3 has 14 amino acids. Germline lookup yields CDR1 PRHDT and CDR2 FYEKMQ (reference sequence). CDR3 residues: CASSLKGGLQPQHF. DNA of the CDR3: TGTGCCAGCAGCTTGAAGGGGGGACTTCAGCCCCAGCATTTT.

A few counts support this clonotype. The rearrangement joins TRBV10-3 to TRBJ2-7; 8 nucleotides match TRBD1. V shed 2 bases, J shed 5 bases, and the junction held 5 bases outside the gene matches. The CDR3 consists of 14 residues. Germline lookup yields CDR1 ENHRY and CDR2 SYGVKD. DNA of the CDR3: TGTGCCATCAGTGAGCGCCCAGGGGGCCACGAGCAGTACTTC. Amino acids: CAISERPGGHEQYF.

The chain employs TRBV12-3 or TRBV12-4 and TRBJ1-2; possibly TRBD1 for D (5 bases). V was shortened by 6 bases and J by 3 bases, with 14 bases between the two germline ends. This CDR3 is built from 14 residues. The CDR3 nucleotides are TGTGCCAGCAGGGTACAAAGGGGCGACTATGGCTACACCTTC. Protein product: CASRVQRGDYGYTF.

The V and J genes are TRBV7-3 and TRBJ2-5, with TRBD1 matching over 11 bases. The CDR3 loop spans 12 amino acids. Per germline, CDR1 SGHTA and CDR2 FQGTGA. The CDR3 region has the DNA TGTGACTTTGGACAGGGGGCCGAGACCCAGTACTTC. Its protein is CDFGQGAETQYF. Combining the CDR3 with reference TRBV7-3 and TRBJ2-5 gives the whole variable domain GAGVSQTPSNKVTEKGKYVELRCDPISGHTALYWYRQSLGQGPEFLIYFQGTGAADDSGLPNDRFFAVRPEGSVSTLKIQRTERGDSAVYLCDFGQGAETQYFGPGTRLLVL.

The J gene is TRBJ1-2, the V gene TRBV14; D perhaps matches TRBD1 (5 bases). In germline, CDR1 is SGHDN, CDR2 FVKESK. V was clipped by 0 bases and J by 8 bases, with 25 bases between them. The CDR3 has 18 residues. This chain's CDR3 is CASSQDLGPRVPSRGYTF. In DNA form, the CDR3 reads TGTGCCAGCAGCCAAGATCTTGGTCCCAGGGTCCCGAGTAGGGGCTACACCTTC.

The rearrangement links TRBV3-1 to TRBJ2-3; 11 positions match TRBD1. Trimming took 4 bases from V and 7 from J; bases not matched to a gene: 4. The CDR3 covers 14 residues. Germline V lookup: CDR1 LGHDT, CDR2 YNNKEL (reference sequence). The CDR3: CASSRTGGGYTQYF. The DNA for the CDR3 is TGTGCCAGCAGCCGGACAGGGGGCGGATATACGCAGTATTTT.

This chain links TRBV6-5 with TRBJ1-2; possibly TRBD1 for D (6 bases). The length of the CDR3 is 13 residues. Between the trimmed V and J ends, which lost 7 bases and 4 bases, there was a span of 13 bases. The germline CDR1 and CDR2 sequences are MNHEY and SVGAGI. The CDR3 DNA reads TGTGCCAGCATTCAAAGGGGGGGCTATGGCTACACCTTC. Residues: CASIQRGGYGYTF.

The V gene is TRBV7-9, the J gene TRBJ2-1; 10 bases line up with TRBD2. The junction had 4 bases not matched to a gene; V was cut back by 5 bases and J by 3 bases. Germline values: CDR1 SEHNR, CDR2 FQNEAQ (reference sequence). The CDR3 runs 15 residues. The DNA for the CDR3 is TGTGCCAGCAGCCGGGGACTAGCGATCTACAATGAGCAGTTCTTC. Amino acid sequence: CASSRGLAIYNEQFF.

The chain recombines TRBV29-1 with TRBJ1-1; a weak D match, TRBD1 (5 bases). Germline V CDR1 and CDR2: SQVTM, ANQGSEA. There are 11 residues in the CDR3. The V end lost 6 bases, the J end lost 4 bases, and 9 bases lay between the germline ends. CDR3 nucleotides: TGCAGCGTCAAAGGGGCCACTGAAGCTTTCTTT. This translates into CSVKGATEAFF.

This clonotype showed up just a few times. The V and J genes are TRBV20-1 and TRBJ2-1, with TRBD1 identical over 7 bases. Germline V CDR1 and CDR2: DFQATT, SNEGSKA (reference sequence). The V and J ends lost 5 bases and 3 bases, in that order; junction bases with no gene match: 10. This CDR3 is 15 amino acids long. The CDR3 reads CSALQGDRFYNEQFF. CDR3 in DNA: TGCAGTGCTCTCCAGGGGGACCGATTCTACAATGAGCAGTTCTTC.

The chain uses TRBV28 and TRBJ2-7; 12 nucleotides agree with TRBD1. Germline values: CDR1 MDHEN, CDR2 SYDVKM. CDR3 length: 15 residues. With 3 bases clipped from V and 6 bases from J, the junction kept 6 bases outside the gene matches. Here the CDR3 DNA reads TGTGCCAGCAGTTTCCGGGACAGGGGGCGCGCCGAGCAGTACTTC. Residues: CASSFRDRGRAEQYF.

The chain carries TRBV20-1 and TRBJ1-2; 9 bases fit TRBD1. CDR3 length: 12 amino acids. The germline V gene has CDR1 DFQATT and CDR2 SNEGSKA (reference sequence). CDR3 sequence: CSADRGDYGYTF. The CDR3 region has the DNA TGCAGCGCGGACAGGGGAGATTATGGCTACACCTTC.

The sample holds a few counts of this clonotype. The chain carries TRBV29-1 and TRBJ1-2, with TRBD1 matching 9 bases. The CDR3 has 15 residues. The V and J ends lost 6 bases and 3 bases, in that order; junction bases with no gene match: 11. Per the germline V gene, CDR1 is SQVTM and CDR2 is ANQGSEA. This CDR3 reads CSVALGQGLHYGYTF. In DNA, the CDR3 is TGCAGCGTAGCTTTGGGACAGGGTCTCCACTATGGCTACACCTTC. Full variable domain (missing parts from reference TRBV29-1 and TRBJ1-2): SAVISQKPSRDICQRGTSLTIQCQVDSQVTMMFWYRQQPGQSLTLIATANQGSEATYESGFVIDKFPISRPNLTFSTLTVSNMSPEDSSIYLCSVALGQGLHYGYTFGSGTRLTVV.

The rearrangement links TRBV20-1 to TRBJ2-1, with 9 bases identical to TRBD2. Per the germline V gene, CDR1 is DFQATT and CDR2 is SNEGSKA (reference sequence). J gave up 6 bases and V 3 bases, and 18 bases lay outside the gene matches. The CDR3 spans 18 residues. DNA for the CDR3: TGCAGTGCTAGTCGCGGCGGGGGCAGCGGGGGGCCTCTCAATGAGCAGTTCTTC. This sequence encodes CSASRGGGSGGPLNEQFF.

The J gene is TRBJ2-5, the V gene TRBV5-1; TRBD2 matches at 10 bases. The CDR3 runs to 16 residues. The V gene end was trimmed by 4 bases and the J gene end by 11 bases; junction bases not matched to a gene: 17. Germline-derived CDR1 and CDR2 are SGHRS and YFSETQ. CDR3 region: CASSRMSGGVFNEQYF. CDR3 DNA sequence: TGCGCCAGCAGCCGAATGAGCGGGGGGGTATTCAATGAGCAGTACTTC.

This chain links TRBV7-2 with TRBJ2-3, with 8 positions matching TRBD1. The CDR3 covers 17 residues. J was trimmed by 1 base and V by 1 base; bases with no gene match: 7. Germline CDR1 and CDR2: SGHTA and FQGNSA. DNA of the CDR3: TGTGCCAGCAGCTTAGTTGGGACAGGACGGCGCACAGATACGCAGTATTTT. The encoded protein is CASSLVGTGRRTDTQYF.